This T cell receptor beta chain appears in the sequencing data of a study of shared clonotypes between healthy human individuals. This CDR3 spans 15 amino acids. The germline V and J ends were trimmed by 6 bases and 6 bases, with 20 bases remaining between them. Germline V gene data show CDR1 as MNHNY and CDR2 as SVGAGI (reference sequence). TCRdb's copy holds only in-frame clones and misses some; the assay was immunoSEQ multiplex PCR. The repertoire holds some 980,000 clones, with approximately 80% as singletons. This clonotype was obtained from a man younger than 35 in good health. Specimen: memory CD4+ T cells sorted from blood. Subset indicated: CD45RA-negative fraction. This chain uses TRBV6-6 with TRBJ1-1; maybe TRBD1 (5 bases). CDR3 nucleotide sequence: TGTGCCAGCAGACCCGGACGGTTGGGGCAGGCTGAAGCTTTCTTT. This gives the protein CASRPGRLGQAEAFF.